This TCR beta chain comes out of a study of T-cell reconstitution after alpha-beta-depleted transplantation in children. V lost 5 bases to trimming and J lost 4 bases; unmatched junction nucleotides: 7. The germline V gene has CDR1 DFQATT and CDR2 SNEGSKA (reference sequence). The CDR3 has 13 residues. Unique molecular identifiers tagged the TCRbeta library. MiXCR was run by TCRdb on the PCR reads, yielding one entry per CDR3 protein. The table shows some 260,000 distinct CDR3 sequences, with roughly a quarter occurring only once. Study results and limitations: For some patients, TCRbeta diversity was high at day 60 because of recipient T cells and thymic progenitors that survived. Expanded graft clones, several hundred of them, were reportedly the source of alpha-beta T cells about two months after transplant.

Only a few counts were recorded for this clonotype. Its specificity is not known. The material was PBMCs, mostly from graft donor cells, obtained 360 days after TCRalphabeta/CD19-depleted stem cell transplant. This TCR was sampled from a female patient between 2 and 15 years old who had a stem cell transplant for congenital amegakaryocytic thrombocytopenia, so the T cells may come from the graft donor. The chain joins TRBV20-1 to TRBJ1-1; 7 positions match TRBD1. The CDR3 bases are TGCAGTGCTTGTCAGGGGGTGGGCACTGAAGCTTTCTTT. Amino acids: CSACQGVGTEAFF.